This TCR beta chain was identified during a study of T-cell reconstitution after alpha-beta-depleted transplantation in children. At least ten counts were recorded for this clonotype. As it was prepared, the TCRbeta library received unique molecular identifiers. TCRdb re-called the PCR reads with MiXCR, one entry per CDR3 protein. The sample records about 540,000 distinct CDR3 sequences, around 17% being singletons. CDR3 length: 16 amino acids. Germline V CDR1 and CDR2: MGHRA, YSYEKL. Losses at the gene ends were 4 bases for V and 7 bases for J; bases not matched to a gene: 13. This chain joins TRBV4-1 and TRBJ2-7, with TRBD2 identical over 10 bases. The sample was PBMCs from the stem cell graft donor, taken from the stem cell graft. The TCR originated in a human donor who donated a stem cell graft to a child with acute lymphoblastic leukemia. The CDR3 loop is CASSLRTSGTLGEQYF. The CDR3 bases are TGCGCCAGCAGCCTTCGTACTAGCGGGACCCTTGGGGAGCAGTACTTC.